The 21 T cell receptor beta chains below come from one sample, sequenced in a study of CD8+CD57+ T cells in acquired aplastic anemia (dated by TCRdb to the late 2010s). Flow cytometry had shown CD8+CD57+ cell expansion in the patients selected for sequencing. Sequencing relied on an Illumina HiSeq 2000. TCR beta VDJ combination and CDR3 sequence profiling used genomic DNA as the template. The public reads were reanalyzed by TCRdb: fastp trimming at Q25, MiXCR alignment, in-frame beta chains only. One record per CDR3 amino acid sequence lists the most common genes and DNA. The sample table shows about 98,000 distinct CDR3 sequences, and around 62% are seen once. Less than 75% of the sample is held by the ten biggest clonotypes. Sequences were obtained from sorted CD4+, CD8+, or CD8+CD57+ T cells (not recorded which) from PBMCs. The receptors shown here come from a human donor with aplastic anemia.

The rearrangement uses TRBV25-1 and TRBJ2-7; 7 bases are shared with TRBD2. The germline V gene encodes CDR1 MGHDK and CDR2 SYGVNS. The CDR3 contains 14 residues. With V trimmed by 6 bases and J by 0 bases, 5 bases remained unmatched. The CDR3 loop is CASSTTSASYEQYF. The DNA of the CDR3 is TGTGCCAGCAGCACCACTAGCGCCTCCTACGAGCAGTACTTC.

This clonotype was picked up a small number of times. CDR3 coding DNA: TGTGCCATCAGTGCTAAAGGGGCCCTCTACAATGAGCAGTTCTTC. This encodes CAISAKGALYNEQFF. The chain is built from TRBV10-3 and TRBJ2-1, with a possible D match to TRBD1 (5 bases). The CDR3 is 15 amino acids. Germline V gene lookup returns CDR1 ENHRY and CDR2 SYGVKD. V shed 4 bases and J shed 3 bases, with 13 bases lying between them.

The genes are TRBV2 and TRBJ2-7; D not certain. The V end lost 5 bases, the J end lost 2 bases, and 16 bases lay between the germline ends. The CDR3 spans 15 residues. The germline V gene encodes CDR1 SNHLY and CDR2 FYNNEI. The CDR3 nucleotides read TGTGCCAGCAGTTCTTCCCGCGTTGACGCCTACGAGCAGTACTTC. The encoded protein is CASSSSRVDAYEQYF.

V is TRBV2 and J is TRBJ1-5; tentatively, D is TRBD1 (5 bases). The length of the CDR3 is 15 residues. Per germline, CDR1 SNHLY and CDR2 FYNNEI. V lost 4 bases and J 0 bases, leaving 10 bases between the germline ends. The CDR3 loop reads CASSVRGGSNQPQHF. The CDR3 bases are TGTGCCAGCAGTGTACGGGGGGGTAGCAATCAGCCCCAGCATTTT.

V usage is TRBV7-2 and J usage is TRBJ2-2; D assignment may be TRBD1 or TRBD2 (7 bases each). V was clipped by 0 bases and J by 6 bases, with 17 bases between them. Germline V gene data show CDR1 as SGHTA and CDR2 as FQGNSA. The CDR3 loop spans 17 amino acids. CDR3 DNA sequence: TGTGCCAGCAGCTTAGCGGGAGGGGGCGCTTTCGCCGGGGAGCTGTTTTTT. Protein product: CASSLAGGGAFAGELFF. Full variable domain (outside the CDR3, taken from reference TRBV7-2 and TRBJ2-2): GAGVSQSPSNKVTEKGKDVELRCDPISGHTALYWYRQSLGQGLEFLIYFQGNSAPDKSGLPSDRFSAERTGGSVSTLTIQRTQQEDSAVYLCASSLAGGGAFAGELFFGEGSRLTVL.

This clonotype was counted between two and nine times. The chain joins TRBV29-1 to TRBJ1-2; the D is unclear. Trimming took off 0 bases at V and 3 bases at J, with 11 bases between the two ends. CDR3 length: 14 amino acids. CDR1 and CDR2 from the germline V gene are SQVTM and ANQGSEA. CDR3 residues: CSVEDRHTHYGYTF. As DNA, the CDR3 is TGCAGCGTTGAAGACAGGCATACACACTATGGCTACACCTTC.

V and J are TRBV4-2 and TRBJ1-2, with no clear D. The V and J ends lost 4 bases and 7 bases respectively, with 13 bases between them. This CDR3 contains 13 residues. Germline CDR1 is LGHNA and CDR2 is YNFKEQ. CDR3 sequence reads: CASSPDWVPGYTF. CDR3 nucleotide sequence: TGTGCCAGCAGCCCAGATTGGGTTCCTGGCTACACCTTC.

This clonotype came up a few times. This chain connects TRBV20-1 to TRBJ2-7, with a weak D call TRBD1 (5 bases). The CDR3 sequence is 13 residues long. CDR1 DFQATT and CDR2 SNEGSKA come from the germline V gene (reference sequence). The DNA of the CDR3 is TGCAGCCCGAAGGGGCTTGTAATCTACGAGCAGTACTTC. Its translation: CSPKGLVIYEQYF.

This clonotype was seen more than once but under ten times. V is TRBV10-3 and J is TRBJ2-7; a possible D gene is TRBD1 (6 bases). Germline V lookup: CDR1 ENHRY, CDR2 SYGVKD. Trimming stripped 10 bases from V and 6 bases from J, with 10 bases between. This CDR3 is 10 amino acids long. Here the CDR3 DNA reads TGTGCCACAGGACAGCTCGAGCAGTACTTC. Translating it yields CATGQLEQYF.

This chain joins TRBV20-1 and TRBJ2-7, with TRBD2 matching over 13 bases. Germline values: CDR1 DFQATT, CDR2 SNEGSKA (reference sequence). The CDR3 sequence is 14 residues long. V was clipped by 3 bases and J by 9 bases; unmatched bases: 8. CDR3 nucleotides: TGCAGTGCTAGGCCGGGACTAGCGGGGAGTGGGCAGTACTTC. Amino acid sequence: CSARPGLAGSGQYF.

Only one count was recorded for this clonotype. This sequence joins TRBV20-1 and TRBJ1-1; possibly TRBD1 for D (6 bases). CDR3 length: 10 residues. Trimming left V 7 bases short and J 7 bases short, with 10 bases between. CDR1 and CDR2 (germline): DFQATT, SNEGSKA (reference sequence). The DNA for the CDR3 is TGCAGTGTCGTCAGGGGTGAAGCTTTCTTT. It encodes CSVVRGEAFF.

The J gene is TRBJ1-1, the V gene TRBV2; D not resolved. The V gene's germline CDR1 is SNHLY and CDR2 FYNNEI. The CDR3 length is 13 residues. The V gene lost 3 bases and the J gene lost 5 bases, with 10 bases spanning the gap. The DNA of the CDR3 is TGTGCCAGCAGTGAGGGCAGTTTAACTGAAGCTTTCTTT. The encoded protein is CASSEGSLTEAFF.

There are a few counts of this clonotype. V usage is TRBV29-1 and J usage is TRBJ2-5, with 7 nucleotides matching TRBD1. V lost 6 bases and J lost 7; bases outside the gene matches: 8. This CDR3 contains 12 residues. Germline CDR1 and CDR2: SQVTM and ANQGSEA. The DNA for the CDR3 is TGCAGCGTAGTACAGGGGAGTGGGACCCAGTACTTC. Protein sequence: CSVVQGSGTQYF.

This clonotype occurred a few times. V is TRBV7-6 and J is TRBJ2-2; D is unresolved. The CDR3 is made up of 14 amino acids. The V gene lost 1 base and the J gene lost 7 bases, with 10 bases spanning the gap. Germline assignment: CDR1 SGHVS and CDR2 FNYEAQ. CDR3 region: CASSLDLGYGELFF. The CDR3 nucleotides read TGTGCCAGCAGCTTAGATCTGGGTTACGGGGAGCTGTTTTTT.

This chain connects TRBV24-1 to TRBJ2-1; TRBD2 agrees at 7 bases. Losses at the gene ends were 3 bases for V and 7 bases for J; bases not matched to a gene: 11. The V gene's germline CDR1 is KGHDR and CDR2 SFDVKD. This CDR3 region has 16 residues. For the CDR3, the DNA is TGTGCCACCAGTGATCGTGCGGGAGCGGTTGGGAATGAGCAGTTCTTC. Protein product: CATSDRAGAVGNEQFF.

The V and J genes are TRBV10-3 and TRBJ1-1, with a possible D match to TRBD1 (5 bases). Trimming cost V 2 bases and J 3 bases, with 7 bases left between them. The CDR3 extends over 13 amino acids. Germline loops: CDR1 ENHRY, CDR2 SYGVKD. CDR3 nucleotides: TGTGCCATCAGTGAGGACAGCGACACTGAAGCTTTCTTT. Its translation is CAISEDSDTEAFF.

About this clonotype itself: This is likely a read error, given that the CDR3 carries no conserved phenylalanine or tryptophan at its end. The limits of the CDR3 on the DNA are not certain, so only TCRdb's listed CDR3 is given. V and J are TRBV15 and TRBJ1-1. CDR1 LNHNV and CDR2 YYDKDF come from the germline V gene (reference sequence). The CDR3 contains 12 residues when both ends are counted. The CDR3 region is CATSWGESRIFL.

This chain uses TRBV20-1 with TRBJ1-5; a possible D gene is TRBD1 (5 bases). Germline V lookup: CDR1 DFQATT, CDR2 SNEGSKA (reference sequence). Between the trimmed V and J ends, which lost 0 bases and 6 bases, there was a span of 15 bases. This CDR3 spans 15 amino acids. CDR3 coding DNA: TGCAGTGCTAGAGATGGAGGGGCGGGAAGTCAGCCCCAGCATTTT. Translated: CSARDGGAGSQPQHF.

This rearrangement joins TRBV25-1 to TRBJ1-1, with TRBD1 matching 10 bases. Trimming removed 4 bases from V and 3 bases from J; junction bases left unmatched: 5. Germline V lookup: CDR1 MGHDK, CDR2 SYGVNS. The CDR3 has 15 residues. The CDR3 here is CASSGFGTGDTEAFF. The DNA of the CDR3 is TGTGCCAGCAGTGGATTCGGGACAGGGGACACTGAAGCTTTCTTT.

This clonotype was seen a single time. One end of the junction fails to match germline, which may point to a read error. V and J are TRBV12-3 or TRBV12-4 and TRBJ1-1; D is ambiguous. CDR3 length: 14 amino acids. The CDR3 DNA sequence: TGTGCCAGCAGTTTAGCAAGGATGAAGACTGAAGCTTTCTTT. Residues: CASSLARMKTEAFF.

CDR3 amino acids: CASSPSGDTGELFF. Here the CDR3 DNA reads TGTGCCAGCAGCCCGAGCGGGGACACCGGGGAGCTGTTTTTT. V and J are TRBV6-1 and TRBJ2-2; 7 nucleotides align to TRBD2. Germline V CDR1 and CDR2: MNHNS, SASEGT. CDR3 length equals 14 residues. J lost 3 bases, V lost 6 bases, and 4 bases had no gene match.